This is a list of T cell receptor beta chains from one sample in a study of blood T cell repertoires in COVID-19. Clones were sequenced by immunoSEQ multiplex PCR, and TCRdb holds only the in-frame ones, with some missing. The sample consists of hundreds of thousands of clones, approximately 87% of them appearing once. The specimen sequenced was peripheral blood. These receptors were obtained from a woman aged 55-70 years with COVID-19, enrolled during active disease. The CDR3 runs from the conserved cysteine through the conserved F or W. The D gene is left open where the match is weak. Not every row has a clone size; where given, it reads once, few, many or a size class.

TGTGCCAGCAGCTTACAGGACACAGATACGCAGTATTTT | CASSLQDTDTQYF | NA | TRBV7-2 | 13 | TRBJ2-3 | once
TGCAGCGTTGACGGACAGGGCGACACCATATATTTT | CSVDGQGDTIYF | TRBD1 | TRBV29-1 | 12 | TRBJ1-3 | few
TGCGCCAGCAGCTTGGGGACAGGGGTCTTCCCTGAAGCTTTCTTT | CASSLGTGVFPEAFF | TRBD1 | TRBV5-1 | 15 | TRBJ1-1 | few
TGTGCCAGCAGTTCGACAGCTCTTCCGTCCTACGAGCAGTACTTC | CASSSTALPSYEQYF | NA | TRBV6-5 | 15 | TRBJ2-7 | NA
TGTGCCAGCACCCTTCAGGGACTGCGGGCCGAGCAGTACTTC | CASTLQGLRAEQYF | NA | TRBV3-1/TRBV3-2 | 14 | TRBJ2-7 | NA
TGTGCCAGCAGCTCCCGTGGATGGAGTAGCAATCAGCCCCAGCATTTT | CASSSRGWSSNQPQHF | NA | TRBV7-9 | 16 | TRBJ1-5 | NA
TGTGCCAGCAGTCAGGGGACTAGCCGTCTTGTTCCCTACGAGCAGTACTTC | CASSQGTSRLVPYEQYF | TRBD2 | TRBV6-6 | 17 | TRBJ2-7 | once
TGTGCCAGCAGGCCGACAGGGGTGGACTATGGCTACACCTTC | CASRPTGVDYGYTF | TRBD1 | TRBV5-6 | 14 | TRBJ1-2 | NA
TGTGCCTGGAGTGGGGACCTGTTACGGGGGGCCGTACCAGATACGCAGTATTTT | CAWSGDLLRGAVPDTQYF | NA | TRBV30 | 18 | TRBJ2-3 | NA
TGTGCCAGCAGTGGAGACCGGGACAGGGGGTGGCACGGGGAGCTGTTTTTT | CASSGDRDRGWHGELFF | TRBD1 | TRBV2 | 17 | TRBJ2-2 | NA
TGTGCCAGCAGTTTAACCACAGCCAGCTCCTACAATGAGCAGTTCTTC | CASSLTTASSYNEQFF | NA | TRBV28 | 16 | TRBJ2-1 | once